The rows below give T cell receptor beta chains drawn from one sample of a study of shared clonotypes between healthy human individuals. Profiling relied on immunoSEQ multiplex PCR, and the TCRdb table lists in-frame clones only, not all of them. This sample has millions of clones, with about 95% found just once. Sequenced: naive CD8+ T cells sorted from blood. Every receptor here comes from a man younger than 30 in good health. The conserved cysteine and the conserved F or W are not part of the CDR3 here. The order of the fields is V gene, D gene, J gene, CDR3 protein. The D gene is left open where the match is weak.

TRBV6-5	.	TRBJ2-2	ASSYSTGTGELF
TRBV10-1	.	TRBJ2-2	ASNLRGANTGELF
TRBV15	TRBD2	TRBJ2-3	ATSRESSGGLRNTQY
TRBV9	TRBD2	TRBJ2-1	ASSVEGTSGGVEQF
TRBV7-8	.	TRBJ2-1	ASSLIRTGEQF
TRBV15	TRBD2	TRBJ2-7	ATSTETSGGQYEQY
TRBV11-2	TRBD1	TRBJ2-7	ASSLGTQGAYEQY
TRBV30	.	TRBJ1-1	AWSLGGTEAF
TRBV29-1	TRBD1	TRBJ2-2	SGGQVNTGELF
TRBV5-6	.	TRBJ2-7	ASSLDRVDHEQY
TRBV25-1	.	TRBJ2-5	ASSEYAARENQETQY
TRBV11-2	.	TRBJ2-7	ASSLLSEQY
TRBV29-1	TRBD1	TRBJ1-1	SGIGQGAGNTEAF
TRBV9	.	TRBJ2-3	ASSVPDSTDTQY
TRBV7-8	.	TRBJ2-7	ASSPGTSSGEQY
TRBV13	.	TRBJ2-1	ASSWRGSYNEQF
TRBV7-9	.	TRBJ2-7	ASSPLEGIYEQY
TRBV29-1	TRBD2	TRBJ2-3	SVRLAGRTDTQY
TRBV6-1	.	TRBJ2-1	ASSEVPNEQF
TRBV4-3	.	TRBJ1-3	ASSQDPPQAYSGNTIY
TRBV4-1	TRBD1	TRBJ2-3	ASSQEGTGGFTDTQY
TRBV7-6	.	TRBJ2-1	ASSLEWFGNEQF
TRBV2	.	TRBJ1-4	ASSEWSATNEKLF
TRBV4-1	.	TRBJ2-7	ASSQGDSSYEQY
TRBV7-9	.	TRBJ2-7	ASSPSVVGDEQY
TRBV7-9	.	TRBJ2-3	ASSLSRGGPLDTQY
TRBV7-8	TRBD1	TRBJ2-2	ASSYYRGKDTGELF
TRBV25-1	.	TRBJ2-4	ASSEWEEKNIQY
TRBV4-1	TRBD1	TRBJ2-5	ASSPGDRAETQY
TRBV6-5	TRBD2	TRBJ2-4	ASRELAGGRDIQY
TRBV2	.	TRBJ2-1	ASSLLPNEQF
TRBV4-1	.	TRBJ2-1	ASSQEPWDRMF